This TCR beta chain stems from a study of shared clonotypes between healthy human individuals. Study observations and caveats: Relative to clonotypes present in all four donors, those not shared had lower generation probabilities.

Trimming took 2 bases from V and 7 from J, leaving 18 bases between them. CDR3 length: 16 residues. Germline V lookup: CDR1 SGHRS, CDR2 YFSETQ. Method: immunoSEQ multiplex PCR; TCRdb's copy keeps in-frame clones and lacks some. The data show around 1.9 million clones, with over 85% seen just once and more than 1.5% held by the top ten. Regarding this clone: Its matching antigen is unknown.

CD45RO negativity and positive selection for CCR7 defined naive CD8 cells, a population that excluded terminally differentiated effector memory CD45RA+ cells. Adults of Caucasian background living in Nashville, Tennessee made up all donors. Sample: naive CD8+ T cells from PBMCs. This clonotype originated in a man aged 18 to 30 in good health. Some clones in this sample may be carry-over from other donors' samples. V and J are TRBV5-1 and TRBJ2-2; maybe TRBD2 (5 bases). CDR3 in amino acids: CASSFLSGIELGELFF. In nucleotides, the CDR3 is TGCGCCAGCAGCTTCCTTTCGGGGATAGAGCTCGGGGAGCTGTTTTTT.